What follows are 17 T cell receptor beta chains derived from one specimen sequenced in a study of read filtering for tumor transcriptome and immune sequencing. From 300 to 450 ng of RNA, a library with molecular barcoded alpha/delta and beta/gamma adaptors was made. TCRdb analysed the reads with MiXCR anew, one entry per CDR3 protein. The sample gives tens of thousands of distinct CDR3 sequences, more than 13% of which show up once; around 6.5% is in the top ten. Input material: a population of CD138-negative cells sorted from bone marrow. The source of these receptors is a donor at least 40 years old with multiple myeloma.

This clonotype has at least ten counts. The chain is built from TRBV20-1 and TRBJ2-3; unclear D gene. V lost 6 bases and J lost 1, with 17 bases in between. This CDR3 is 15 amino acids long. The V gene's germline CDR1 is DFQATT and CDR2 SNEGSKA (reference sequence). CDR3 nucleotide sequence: TGCAGTGCCCTTTTCCTCCTCCAGGGCACAGATACGCAGTATTTT. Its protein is CSALFLLQGTDTQYF.

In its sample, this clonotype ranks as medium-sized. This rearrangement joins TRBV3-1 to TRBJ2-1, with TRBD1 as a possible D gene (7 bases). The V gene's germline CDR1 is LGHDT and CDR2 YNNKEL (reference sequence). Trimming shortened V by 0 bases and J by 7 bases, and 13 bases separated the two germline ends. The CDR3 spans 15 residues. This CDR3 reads CASSQEPGGRNEQFF. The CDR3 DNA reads TGTGCCAGCAGCCAAGAGCCAGGGGGGAGGAATGAGCAGTTCTTC.

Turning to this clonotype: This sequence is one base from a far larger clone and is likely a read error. CDR3 sequence: CASCQERGGYSPLHF. In nucleotides, the CDR3 is TGCGCCAGCTGCCAAGAGAGGGGAGGCTATTCACCCCTCCACTTT. The chain is built from TRBV4-1 and TRBJ1-1; tentative D call: TRBD1 (5 bases). Gene TRBJ1-6 matches the end of the DNA better, so the J call may be wrong. The germline V gene has CDR1 MGHRA and CDR2 YSYEKL. This CDR3 comprises 15 residues.

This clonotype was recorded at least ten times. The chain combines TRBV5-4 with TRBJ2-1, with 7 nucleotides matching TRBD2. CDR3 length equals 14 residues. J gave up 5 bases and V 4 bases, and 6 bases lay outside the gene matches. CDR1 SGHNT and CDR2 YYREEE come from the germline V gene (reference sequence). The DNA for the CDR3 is TGTGCCAGCAGCAAGCCACTAGCGCACAATGAGCAGTTCTTC. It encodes CASSKPLAHNEQFF. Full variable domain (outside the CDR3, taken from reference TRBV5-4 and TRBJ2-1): ETGVTQSPTHLIKTRGQQVTLRCSSQSGHNTVSWYQQALGQGPQFIFQYYREEENGRGNFPPRFSGLQFPNYSSELNVNALELDDSALYLCASSKPLAHNEQFFGPGTRLTVL.

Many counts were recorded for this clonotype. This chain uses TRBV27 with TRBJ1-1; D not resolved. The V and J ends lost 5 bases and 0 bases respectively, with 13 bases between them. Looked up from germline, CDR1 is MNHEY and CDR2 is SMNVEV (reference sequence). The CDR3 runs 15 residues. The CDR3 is CASSDRTEMNTEAFF. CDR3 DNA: TGTGCCAGCAGTGATCGGACCGAGATGAACACTGAAGCTTTCTTT.

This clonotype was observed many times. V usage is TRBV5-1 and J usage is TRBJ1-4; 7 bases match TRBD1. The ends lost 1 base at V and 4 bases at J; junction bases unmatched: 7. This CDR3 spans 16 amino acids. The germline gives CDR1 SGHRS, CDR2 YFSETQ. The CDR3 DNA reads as TGCGCCAGCAGCTTGTATGGGGGACAGAATAATGAAAAACTGTTTTTT. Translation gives CASSLYGGQNNEKLFF.

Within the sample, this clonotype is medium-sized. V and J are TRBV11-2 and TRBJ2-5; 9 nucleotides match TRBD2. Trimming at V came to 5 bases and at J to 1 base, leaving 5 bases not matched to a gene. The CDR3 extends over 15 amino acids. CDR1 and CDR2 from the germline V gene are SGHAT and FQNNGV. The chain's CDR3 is CASSRRLAAQETQYF. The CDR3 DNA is TGTGCCAGCAGCCGACGACTAGCGGCCCAAGAGACCCAGTACTTC.

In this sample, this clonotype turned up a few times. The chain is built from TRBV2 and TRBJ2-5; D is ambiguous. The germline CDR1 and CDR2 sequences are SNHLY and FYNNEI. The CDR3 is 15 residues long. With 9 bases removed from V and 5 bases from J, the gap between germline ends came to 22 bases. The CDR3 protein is CASSHEAIRMETQYF. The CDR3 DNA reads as TGTGCCAGTAGTCACGAGGCTATTAGGATGGAGACCCAGTACTTC.

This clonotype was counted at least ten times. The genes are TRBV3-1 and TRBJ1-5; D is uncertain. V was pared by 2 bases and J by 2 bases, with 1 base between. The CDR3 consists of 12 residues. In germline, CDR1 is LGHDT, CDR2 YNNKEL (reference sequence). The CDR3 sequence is CASSQRNQPQHF. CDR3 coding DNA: TGTGCCAGCAGCCAACGCAATCAGCCCCAGCATTTT.

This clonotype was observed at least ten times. The CDR3 reads CASRNPSARGHYEQYF. The CDR3 region has the DNA TGTGCCAGCCGAAACCCCTCAGCTCGGGGCCACTACGAGCAGTACTTC. The chain carries TRBV28 and TRBJ2-7; D could derive from TRBD1 or TRBD2 (5 bases each). The V end was cut by 8 bases, the J end by 3 bases, with 23 bases between. CDR1 and CDR2 from the germline V gene are MDHEN and SYDVKM. The CDR3 consists of 16 residues.

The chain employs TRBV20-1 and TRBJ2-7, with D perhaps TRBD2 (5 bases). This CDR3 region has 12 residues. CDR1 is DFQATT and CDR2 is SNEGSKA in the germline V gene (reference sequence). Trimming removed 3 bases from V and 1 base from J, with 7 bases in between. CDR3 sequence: CSASRTSYEQYF. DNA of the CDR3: TGCAGTGCTAGTAGGACTTCCTACGAGCAGTACTTC.

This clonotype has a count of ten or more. The CDR3 nucleotides read TGTGCCAGCAGCCCCCCTATGAGACTGTGGGGCAAAAACATTCAGTACTTC. Its protein is CASSPPMRLWGKNIQYF. The rearrangement uses TRBV7-2 and TRBJ2-4; unclear D gene. V lost 5 bases to trimming and J lost 3 bases, with 20 bases between them. Germline V CDR1 and CDR2: SGHTA, FQGNSA. The CDR3 has 17 residues.

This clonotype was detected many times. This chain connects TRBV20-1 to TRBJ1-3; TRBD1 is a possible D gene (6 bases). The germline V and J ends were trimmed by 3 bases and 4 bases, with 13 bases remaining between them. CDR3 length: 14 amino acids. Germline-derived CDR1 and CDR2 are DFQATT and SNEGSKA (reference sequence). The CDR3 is CSASWGAGGNTIYF. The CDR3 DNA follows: TGCAGTGCTAGTTGGGGGGCGGGAGGAAACACCATATATTTT.

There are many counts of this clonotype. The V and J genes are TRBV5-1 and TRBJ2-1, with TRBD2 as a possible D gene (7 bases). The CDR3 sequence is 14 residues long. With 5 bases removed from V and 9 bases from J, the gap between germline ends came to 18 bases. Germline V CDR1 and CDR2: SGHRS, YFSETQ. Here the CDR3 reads CASSSGGAGGEQFF. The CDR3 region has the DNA TGCGCCAGCAGTAGTGGGGGGGCCGGAGGTGAGCAGTTCTTC.

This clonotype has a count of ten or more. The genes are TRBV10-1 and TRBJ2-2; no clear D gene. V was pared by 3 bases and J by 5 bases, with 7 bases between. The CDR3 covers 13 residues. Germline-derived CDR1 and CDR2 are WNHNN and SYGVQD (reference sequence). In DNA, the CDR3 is TGCGCCAGCAGTGATGTGGGAACCGGGGAGCTGTTTTTT. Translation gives CASSDVGTGELFF.

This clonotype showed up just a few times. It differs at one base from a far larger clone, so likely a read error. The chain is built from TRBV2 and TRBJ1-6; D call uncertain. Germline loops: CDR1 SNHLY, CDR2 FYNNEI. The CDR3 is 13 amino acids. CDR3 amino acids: CASSERVDGEAYF. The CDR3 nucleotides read TGTGCCAGCAGTGAAAGGGTGGACGGGGAAGCTTACTTT.

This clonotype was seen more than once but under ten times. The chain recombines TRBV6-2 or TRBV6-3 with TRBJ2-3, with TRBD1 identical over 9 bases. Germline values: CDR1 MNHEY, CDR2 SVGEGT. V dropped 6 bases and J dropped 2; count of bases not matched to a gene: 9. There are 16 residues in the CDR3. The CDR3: CASSPQGQGFTDTQYF. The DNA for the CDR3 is TGTGCCAGCAGCCCCCAAGGACAGGGGTTCACAGATACGCAGTATTTT.